This TCR beta chain was recovered during a study of Ad26.COV2.S vaccination and SARS-CoV-2 variants. Turning to the study itself: A participant enrolled in the COV1001 Ad26.COV2.S trial arm provided the sample. Broader study findings: People who got the vaccine or the placebo had similar non-spike TCR breadth. The TCR breadth and depth analyses may have produced an underestimate of total T cell responses.

Assay used: immunoSEQ multiplex PCR; TCRdb lists only in-frame clones, some missing. The data contain 510,000 or so clones, roughly 85% of them singletons. Stated treatment: roughly 20 received Ad26.COV2.S at low or high dose, single or two shots; about 5 received placebo; per-sample allocation not given. Samples were taken on day 63 after the first vaccine or placebo injection. In Boston, the donor was an adult between 18-55 years of age. For this clone: No antigen is known for it.

The J segment lost 4 bases and the V segment lost 0 bases, leaving 6 bases of the junction unmatched. The germline CDR1 and CDR2 sequences are LGHNA and YSLEER. The CDR3 covers 16 residues. The clonotype originates from a person aged 18-60 years who received the Ad26.COV2.S COVID-19 vaccine or a placebo. The chain recombines TRBV4-3 with TRBJ2-7; 10 positions agree with TRBD1. This sample comprised peripheral blood, obtained in a trial of Ad26.COV2.S vaccine versus placebo. The CDR3 DNA is TGCGCCAGCAGCCAAGATCTAGGGACAGGGGCGTACGAGCAGTACTTC. Translation gives CASSQDLGTGAYEQYF.